The source of this TCR beta chain is a study of cytomegalovirus exposure and HLA in healthy donors. PCR primers comprised 60 Vbeta and 13 Jbeta primers. The table came from immunoSEQ multiplex PCR; TCRdb's copy has only in-frame clones and leaves some out. This sample carries roughly 140,000 clones, around 72% of them seen once, and the ten largest clones take around an eighth. Germline V gene data show CDR1 as MNHEY and CDR2 as SMNVEV (reference sequence). V lost 3 bases and J lost 11, with 20 bases in between. This CDR3 spans 15 amino acids. V and J are TRBV27 and TRBJ2-1; possibly TRBD1 for D (6 bases). The TCR was taken from a human donor in good health. Specimen: PBMCs. The CDR3 here is CASSLFSQWTDKQFF. For the CDR3, the DNA is TGTGCCAGCAGTTTGTTTAGTCAGTGGACAGATAAGCAGTTCTTC.